These 12 T cell receptor beta chains originate from one sample sequenced in a study of early T cells in non-severe SARS-CoV-2 infection. From the 5' RACE reads, TCRdb called clonotypes with MiXCR, one entry per CDR3 protein. The profile covers 85,000 to 90,000 distinct CDR3 sequences, with roughly 14% appearing a single time and around 0.5% taken by the ten largest. The sequenced sample consisted of whole blood. Every receptor here comes from an adult who was a healthcare worker with PCR-confirmed SARS-CoV-2 infection or an uninfected control (not recorded which).

The gene calls are TRBV21-1 and TRBJ2-5; the D segment call TRBD1 is taken from the table without a DNA check. TRBV21-1 is noted as a pseudogene. The CDR3 is 15 residues long. DNA of the CDR3: TGTGCCAGCAGCAACGGGCAGGGGGCGGCAGAGACCCAGTACTTC. Protein: CASSNGQGAAETQYF.

This clonotype has only a few counts. The chain joins TRBV28 to TRBJ1-1; D unresolved. V shed 5 bases and J shed 8 bases, with 9 bases lying between them. The CDR3 has 11 amino acids. Germline V gene lookup returns CDR1 MDHEN and CDR2 SYDVKM. CDR3: CASSTWSEAFF. The CDR3 DNA is TGTGCCAGCAGTACGTGGTCGGAAGCTTTCTTT.

This chain uses TRBV27 with TRBJ1-1; tentatively, D is TRBD1 (6 bases). Between the trimmed V and J ends, which lost 6 bases and 7 bases, there was a span of 21 bases. Looked up from germline, CDR1 is MNHEY and CDR2 is SMNVEV (reference sequence). The CDR3 has 15 amino acids. The CDR3 DNA sequence: TGTGCCAGCAGGGAGGCAGGGGCGGGAAGGAATGAAGCTTTCTTT. This translates into CASREAGAGRNEAFF.

The rearrangement uses TRBV19 and TRBJ1-5; D ambiguous. Germline assignment: CDR1 LNHDA and CDR2 SQIVND (reference sequence). V gave up 1 base and J gave up 2 bases, with 9 bases separating them. CDR3 length: 15 amino acids. The CDR3 DNA is TGTGCCAGTAGTATAGGAATCGGGGGCAATCAGCCCCAGCATTTT. Amino acid sequence: CASSIGIGGNQPQHF. The variable domain in full, with the rest retrieved from reference TRBV19 and TRBJ1-5, is DGGITQSPKYLFRKEGQNVTLSCEQNLNHDAMYWYRQDPGQGLRLIYYSQIVNDFQKGDIAEGYSVSREKKESFPLTVTSAQKNPTAFYLCASSIGIGGNQPQHFGDGTRLSIL.

This rearrangement joins TRBV20-1 to TRBJ2-4; 9 bases align to TRBD2. J gave up 5 bases and V 5 bases, and 13 bases lay outside the gene matches. Germline CDR1 and CDR2: DFQATT and SNEGSKA (reference sequence). The CDR3 runs 16 residues. The CDR3 is CSADGVSGSPENIQYF. CDR3 nucleotide sequence: TGCAGTGCTGACGGGGTTAGCGGGAGCCCGGAAAACATTCAGTACTTC.

This clonotype has a count of ten or more. The chain joins TRBV12-5 to TRBJ2-5; unclear D gene. CDR1 and CDR2 from the germline V gene are LGHNT and FRNRAP. The CDR3 totals 12 residues. V was shortened by 7 bases and J by 5 bases, with 11 bases between the two germline ends. The CDR3 nucleotides are TGTGCTAGTGCCCAGATGGGGGAGACCCAGTACTTC. As protein: CASAQMGETQYF.

The V and J genes are TRBV10-3 and TRBJ2-1; maybe TRBD2 (5 bases). This CDR3 spans 14 amino acids. Trimming stripped 4 bases from V and 8 bases from J, with 15 bases between. Germline values: CDR1 ENHRY, CDR2 SYGVKD. The chain's CDR3 is CAISAFGDYHEQFF. In nucleotides, the CDR3 is TGTGCCATCAGTGCGTTCGGCGACTATCATGAGCAGTTCTTC.

The genes are TRBV20-1 and TRBJ1-6; no reliable D call. With 1 base removed from V and 8 bases from J, the gap between germline ends came to 12 bases. CDR3 length: 14 residues. Per germline, CDR1 DFQATT and CDR2 SNEGSKA (reference sequence). CDR3: CSARVGRADSPLHF. The CDR3 DNA reads as TGCAGTGCTAGAGTGGGAAGGGCGGATTCACCCCTCCACTTT.

In its sample, this clonotype was seen a few times. The chain carries TRBV20-1 and TRBJ2-1; TRBD1 or TRBD2 may be the D gene (5 bases each). Trimming took off 3 bases at V and 5 bases at J, with 14 bases between the two ends. The CDR3 totals 14 residues. The germline V gene has CDR1 DFQATT and CDR2 SNEGSKA (reference sequence). The DNA of the CDR3 is TGCAGTGCTAGTGATCCGGGACGAAACAATGAGCAGTTCTTC. This codes for CSASDPGRNNEQFF.

This clonotype was seen at least ten times. The chain joins TRBV11-2 to TRBJ1-6, with 11 nucleotides matching TRBD1. With V trimmed by 5 bases and J by 10 bases, 10 bases remained unmatched. The germline V gene has CDR1 SGHAT and CDR2 FQNNGV. There are 16 residues in the CDR3. This CDR3 reads CASSQFLGTGGSPLHF. DNA for the CDR3: TGTGCCAGCAGCCAGTTCTTGGGGACAGGGGGGTCACCCCTCCACTTT.

V gene TRBV6-5 combines with J gene TRBJ1-1; D call uncertain. The germline CDR1 and CDR2 sequences are MNHEY and SVGAGI. V was clipped by 8 bases and J by 3 bases, with 10 bases between them. The CDR3 extends over 12 amino acids. The CDR3 DNA sequence: TGTGCCAGCGGCCGTCCGGACACTGAAGCTTTCTTT. It specifies CASGRPDTEAFF.

This clonotype turned up a few times. The chain recombines TRBV6-2 or TRBV6-3 with TRBJ2-1; 11 nucleotides agree with TRBD2. V lost 6 bases, J lost 2 bases, and 0 bases stayed unmatched. Germline V gives CDR1 MNHEY, CDR2 SVGEGT. The CDR3 has 14 amino acids. CDR3 in amino acids: CASRTSGAYNEQFF. The CDR3 bases are TGTGCCAGCAGGACTAGCGGGGCCTACAATGAGCAGTTCTTC.